Below are 5 T cell receptor beta chains sequenced from a single sample in a study of CD8 T cells in ankylosing spondylitis. TCRdb reprocessed the 5' RACE reads via MiXCR and lists one record per CDR3 protein. Among 380,000 or so distinct CDR3 sequences, more than 20% were seen once, and the ten largest hold around 12%. The sequenced sample was blood, either unsorted or a sorted T cell fraction (not recorded which). Receptors originate from a male donor with ankylosing spondylitis or in good health (not recorded which).

This chain links TRBV6-1 with TRBJ2-1; TRBD1 matches 7 bases. Losses at the gene ends were 6 bases for V and 6 bases for J; bases not matched to a gene: 8. The CDR3 is 14 residues long. From germline, CDR1 is MNHNS and CDR2 SASEGT. CDR3 sequence reads: CASRDRATFNEQFF. In nucleotides, the CDR3 is TGTGCCAGCAGAGACAGGGCCACCTTCAATGAGCAGTTCTTC.

This clonotype was detected a few times. This chain connects TRBV4-1 to TRBJ1-2; TRBD1 is a possible D gene (5 bases). The germline V and J ends were trimmed by 1 base and 3 bases, with 12 bases remaining between them. CDR3 length equals 15 residues. Germline CDR1 is MGHRA and CDR2 is YSYEKL. The CDR3 region is CASSQGQPAYYGYTF. In DNA, the CDR3 is TGCGCCAGCAGCCAAGGACAGCCAGCCTACTATGGCTACACCTTC.

The CDR3, as DNA: TGCAGCTCAGGGGCTAGCGAAGTAAATGAGCAGTTCTTC. Its protein product is CSSGASEVNEQFF. The rearrangement uses TRBV29-1 and TRBJ2-1, with D perhaps being TRBD1 or TRBD2 (6 bases each). From germline, CDR1 is SQVTM and CDR2 ANQGSEA. Trimming took 8 bases from V and 7 from J, leaving 18 bases between them. The CDR3 covers 13 residues.

This clonotype turned up a few times. V gene TRBV12-3 or TRBV12-4 combines with J gene TRBJ1-2; D might be TRBD1 (6 bases). Between the trimmed V and J ends, which lost 7 bases and 1 base, there was a span of 19 bases. This CDR3 spans 16 amino acids. CDR3 amino acids: CASIITGKGFNYGYTF. Written as DNA, the CDR3 is TGTGCCAGCATAATAACAGGGAAGGGGTTTAACTATGGCTACACCTTC.

The J gene is TRBJ2-2, the V gene TRBV6-5; tentatively, D is TRBD1 (6 bases). The CDR3 totals 15 residues. Trimming shortened V by 2 bases and J by 3 bases, and 10 bases separated the two germline ends. Per the germline V gene, CDR1 is MNHEY and CDR2 is SVGAGI. DNA for the CDR3: TGTGCCAGCAGTTACGGGGGCATGGACACCGGGGAGCTGTTTTTT. It codes for CASSYGGMDTGELFF.